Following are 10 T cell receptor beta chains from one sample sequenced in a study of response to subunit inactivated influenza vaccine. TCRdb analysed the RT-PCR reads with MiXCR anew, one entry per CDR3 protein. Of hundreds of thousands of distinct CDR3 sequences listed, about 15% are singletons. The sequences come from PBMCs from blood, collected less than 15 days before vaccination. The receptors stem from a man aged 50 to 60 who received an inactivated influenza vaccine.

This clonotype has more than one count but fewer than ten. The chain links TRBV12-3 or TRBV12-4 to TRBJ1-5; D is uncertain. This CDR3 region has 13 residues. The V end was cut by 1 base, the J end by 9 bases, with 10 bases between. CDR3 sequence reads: CASSLDNVPPQHF. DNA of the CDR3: TGTGCCAGCAGTTTAGATAACGTGCCGCCCCAGCATTTT.

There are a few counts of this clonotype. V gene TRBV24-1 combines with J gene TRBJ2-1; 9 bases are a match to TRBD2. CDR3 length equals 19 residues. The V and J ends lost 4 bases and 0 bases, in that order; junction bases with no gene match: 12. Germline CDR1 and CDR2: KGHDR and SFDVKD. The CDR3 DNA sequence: TGTGCCACCAGTGACCCACTAGCGGGTTCTCTAAGCTCCTACAATGAGCAGTTCTTC. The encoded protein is CATSDPLAGSLSSYNEQFF.

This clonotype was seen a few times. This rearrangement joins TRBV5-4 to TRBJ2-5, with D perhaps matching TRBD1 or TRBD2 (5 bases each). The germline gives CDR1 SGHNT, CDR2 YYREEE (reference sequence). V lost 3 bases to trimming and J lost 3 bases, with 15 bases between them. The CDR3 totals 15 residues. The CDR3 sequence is CASSSGTTREETQYF. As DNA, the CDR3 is TGTGCCAGCAGCTCGGGAACGACCAGGGAAGAGACCCAGTACTTC. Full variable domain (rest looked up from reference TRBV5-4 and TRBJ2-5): ETGVTQSPTHLIKTRGQQVTLRCSSQSGHNTVSWYQQALGQGPQFIFQYYREEENGRGNFPPRFSGLQFPNYSSELNVNALELDDSALYLCASSSGTTREETQYFGPGTRLLVL.

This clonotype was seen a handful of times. In DNA, the CDR3 is TGTGCCAGCAGCCAAGAGCCCATCCTAGGGAGCACCGGGGAGCTGTTTTTT. As protein: CASSQEPILGSTGELFF. The chain links TRBV14 to TRBJ2-2, with D tentatively TRBD2 (5 bases). Per the germline V gene, CDR1 is SGHDN and CDR2 is FVKESK. V lost 0 bases and J lost 4, with 15 bases in between. This CDR3 comprises 17 residues.

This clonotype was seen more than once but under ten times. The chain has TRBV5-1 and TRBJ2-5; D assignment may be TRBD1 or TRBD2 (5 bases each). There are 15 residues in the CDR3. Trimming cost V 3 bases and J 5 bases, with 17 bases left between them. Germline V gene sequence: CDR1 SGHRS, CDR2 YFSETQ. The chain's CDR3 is CASSSRGQASETQYF. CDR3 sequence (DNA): TGCGCCAGCAGCTCCCGGGGCCAAGCTAGCGAGACCCAGTACTTC.

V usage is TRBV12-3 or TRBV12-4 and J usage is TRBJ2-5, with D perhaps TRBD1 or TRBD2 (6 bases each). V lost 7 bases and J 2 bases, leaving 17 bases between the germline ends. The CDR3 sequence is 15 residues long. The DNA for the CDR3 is TGTGCCAGCACTCAACGGGGGCTACAACAAGAGACCCAGTACTTC. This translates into CASTQRGLQQETQYF.

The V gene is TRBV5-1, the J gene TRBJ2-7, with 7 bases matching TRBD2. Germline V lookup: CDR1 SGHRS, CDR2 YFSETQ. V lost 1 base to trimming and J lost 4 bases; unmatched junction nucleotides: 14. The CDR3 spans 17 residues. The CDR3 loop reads CASSLRSASGVSYEQYF. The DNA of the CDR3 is TGCGCCAGCAGCTTGAGGAGTGCCAGCGGGGTATCGTACGAGCAGTACTTC. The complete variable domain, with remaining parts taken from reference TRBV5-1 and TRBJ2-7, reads KAGVTQTPRYLIKTRGQQVTLSCSPISGHRSVSWYQQTPGQGLQFLFEYFSETQRNKGNFPGRFSGRQFSNSRSEMNVSTLELGDSALYLCASSLRSASGVSYEQYFGPGTRLTVT.

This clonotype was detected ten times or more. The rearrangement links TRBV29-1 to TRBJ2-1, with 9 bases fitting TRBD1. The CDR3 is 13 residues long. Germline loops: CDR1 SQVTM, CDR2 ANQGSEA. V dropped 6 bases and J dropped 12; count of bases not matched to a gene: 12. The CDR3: CSVGARDRDRQFF. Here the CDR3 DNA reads TGCAGCGTGGGGGCCCGGGACAGGGATCGGCAGTTCTTC.

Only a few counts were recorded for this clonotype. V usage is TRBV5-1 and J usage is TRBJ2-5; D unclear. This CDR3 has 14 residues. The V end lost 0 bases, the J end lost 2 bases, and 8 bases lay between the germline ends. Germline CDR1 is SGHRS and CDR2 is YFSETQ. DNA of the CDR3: TGCGCCAGCAGCTTGGAGGGCGGACAAGAGACCCAGTACTTC. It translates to CASSLEGGQETQYF.

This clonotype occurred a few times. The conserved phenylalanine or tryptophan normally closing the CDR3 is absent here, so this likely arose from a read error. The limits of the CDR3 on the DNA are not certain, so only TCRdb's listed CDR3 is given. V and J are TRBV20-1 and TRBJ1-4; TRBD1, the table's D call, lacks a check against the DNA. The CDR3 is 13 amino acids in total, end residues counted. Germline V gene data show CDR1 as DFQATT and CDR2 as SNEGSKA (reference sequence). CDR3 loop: CSAARQGFAGWLH.